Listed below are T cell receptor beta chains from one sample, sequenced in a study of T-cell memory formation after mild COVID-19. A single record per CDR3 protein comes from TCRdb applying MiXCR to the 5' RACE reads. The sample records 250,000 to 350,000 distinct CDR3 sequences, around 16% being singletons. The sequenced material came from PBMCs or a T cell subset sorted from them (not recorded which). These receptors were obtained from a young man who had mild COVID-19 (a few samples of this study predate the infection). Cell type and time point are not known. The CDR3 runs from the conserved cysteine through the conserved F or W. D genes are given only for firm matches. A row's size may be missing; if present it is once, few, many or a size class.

TGTGCCAGCAGTTTTATAACTAGCGGACTCTTCCCATTCTACGAGCAGTACTTC,CASSFITSGLFPFYEQYF,TRBD2,TRBJ2-7,TRBV28,NA
TGTGCCAGCAGCCTAATCCCAGGGGGTGAGCAGTTCTTC,CASSLIPGGEQFF,TRBD1,TRBJ2-1,TRBV11-1,NA
TGTGCCAGCAGTTACGACAGGGGAGCAGATACGCAGTATTTT,CASSYDRGADTQYF,TRBD1,TRBJ2-3,TRBV6-2/TRBV6-3,NA
TGTGCCAGCAGTATTGGGGGGCCCCCGAATGAGCAGTTCTTC,CASSIGGPPNEQFF,NA,TRBJ2-1,TRBV27,few
TGTGCCAGCTCAGGCGGCAGGGACACGCAGTATTTT,CASSGGRDTQYF,NA,TRBJ2-3,TRBV6-2/TRBV6-3,few
NA,CASSFFGNGELFF,NA,TRBJ2-2,TRBV12-3/TRBV12-4,NA
TGTGCCAGCAGCTTACCTACCCATACTGAAGCTTTCTTT,CASSLPTHTEAFF,NA,TRBJ1-1,TRBV7-9,few
TGTGCCAGCCTCGGGGACGGACAGAGCCAAGATACGCAGTATTTT,CASLGDGQSQDTQYF,NA,TRBJ2-3,TRBV7-9,few
TGTGCCAGCAGTGCCGGGCTGACCTACGAGCAGTACTTC,CASSAGLTYEQYF,NA,TRBJ2-7,TRBV6-6,few
TGTGCCAGCAGCTTAGGTGGGGTGAACACTGAAGCTTTCTTT,CASSLGGVNTEAFF,NA,TRBJ1-1,TRBV7-9,NA
TGTGCCAGCAGCTCGACGGCGGGTTTTGATGAGCAGTTCTTC,CASSSTAGFDEQFF,NA,TRBJ2-1,TRBV7-3,few
TGTGCCAGCAGCCCGGGAGAAGTGGGCAATCAGCCCCAGCATTTT,CASSPGEVGNQPQHF,NA,TRBJ1-5,TRBV5-5,few
TGTGCCAGCAGTCCCAACGAGGGTAGGAACACTGAAGCTTTCTTT,CASSPNEGRNTEAFF,NA,TRBJ1-1,TRBV28,few
TGTGCCAGCAGTGAACACCATCAAGAGACCCAGTACTTC,CASSEHHQETQYF,NA,TRBJ2-5,TRBV6-1,few
TGTGCCAGCAGCCTTGGACTGGGCGTTTTTTTC,CASSLGLGVFF,NA,TRBJ2-1,TRBV7-8,few
TGTGCCAGCAGACTACCGGGACTAGCGGCCGTTAGCACAGATACGCAGTATTTT,CASRLPGLAAVSTDTQYF,TRBD2,TRBJ2-3,TRBV7-8,NA
TGCGCCAGCAGTCTACCACGAGCGTTGGGGTCTGGGGCCAACGTCCTGACTTTC,CASSLPRALGSGANVLTF,NA,TRBJ2-6,TRBV5-1,few
TGTGCCAGCAGCTTGGTTGGGACAGCTTCCTACGAGCAGTACTTC,CASSLVGTASYEQYF,TRBD1,TRBJ2-7,TRBV5-5,few
TGTGCCAGCAGCCGGACTGGCACGTATGAGCAGTTCTTC,CASSRTGTYEQFF,NA,TRBJ2-1,TRBV14,NA
TGTGCCATCAGTGAATCCCCCCGTGGGGGGGCAGATACGCAGTATTTT,CAISESPRGGADTQYF,TRBD2,TRBJ2-3,TRBV10-3,few
TGTGCCAGCAGTCCACACGCGGAGACCCAGTACTTC,CASSPHAETQYF,NA,TRBJ2-5,TRBV12-3/TRBV12-4,few
TGCGCCAGCAGCCTTAGGCGGGAGTCGAACACTGAAGCTTTCTTT,CASSLRRESNTEAFF,NA,TRBJ1-1,TRBV4-3,NA
TGTGCCAGCAGTGACAACACTGAAGCTTTCTTT,CASSDNTEAFF,NA,TRBJ1-1,TRBV6-2/TRBV6-3,few
TGCGCCAGCAGCCAAGATCCGGGGCAGGGGGCTAACTATGGCTACACCTTC,CASSQDPGQGANYGYTF,TRBD1,TRBJ1-2,TRBV4-1,NA
TGCGCCAGCAGCTCGACCACTCTAGTCGAAGAGACCCAGTACTTC,CASSSTTLVEETQYF,NA,TRBJ2-5,TRBV5-1,NA
TGTGCCACCGGTCAGGGAGGGAATGAAAAACTGTTTTTT,CATGQGGNEKLFF,NA,TRBJ1-4,TRBV28,few
TGCGCCAGCAGCCAAGATCGGGGAGGCGGTGAAAAACTGTTTTTT,CASSQDRGGGEKLFF,NA,TRBJ1-4,TRBV4-1,few
TGTGCCAGCAGTGACTCAGAGGTCGGGGAGCTGTTTTTT,CASSDSEVGELFF,NA,TRBJ2-2,TRBV6-4,many
TGCGCCAGCAGCCTGTTCACAGGGTCGGCTGGCTACACCTTC,CASSLFTGSAGYTF,NA,TRBJ1-2,TRBV5-1,NA
TGTGCCAGCAGGGACAGGGCCCTGTATAGCAATCAGCCCCAGCATTTT,CASRDRALYSNQPQHF,TRBD1,TRBJ1-5,TRBV28,NA
TGCGCCAGCAGCCTCACCTCTCTGGGGGAGCAGTACTTC,CASSLTSLGEQYF,NA,TRBJ2-7,TRBV5-1,NA